The 9 T cell receptor beta chains below all came from one sample that was sequenced in a study of OX40 agonist ivuxolimab in advanced cancers. Libraries were prepared by immunoSEQ multiplex PCR; TCRdb keeps only in-frame clonotypes and omits some of them. The table lists 15,000 or so clones, around four fifths of them singletons. The source was CD4+ or CD8+ T cells sorted from blood, collected in a trial of the OX40 agonist ivuxolimab. These receptors came from an adult with an advanced solid tumor such as melanoma, head and neck, liver or kidney cancer.

This chain connects TRBV6-6 to TRBJ2-1; D is possibly TRBD2 (5 bases). Trimming took 4 bases from V and 4 from J, leaving 11 bases between them. Germline V gene sequence: CDR1 MNHNY, CDR2 SVGAGI (reference sequence). This CDR3 spans 14 amino acids. DNA of the CDR3: TGTGCCAGCAGTTCTAAACTAGAGTACAATGAGCAGTTCTTC. It encodes CASSSKLEYNEQFF.

The V gene is TRBV27, the J gene TRBJ2-7; tentative D call: TRBD1 (6 bases). CDR1 and CDR2 (germline): MNHEY, SMNVEV (reference sequence). This CDR3 contains 13 residues. Trimming took 5 bases from V and 3 from J, leaving 11 bases between them. The CDR3 bases are TGTGCCAGCAGTCCACTGGACAGCTACGAGCAGTACTTC. Protein product: CASSPLDSYEQYF.

CDR3 in amino acids: CASSLEFVGTESYEQYF. The CDR3 nucleotides are TGTGCCAGCAGCTTAGAATTTGTTGGGACAGAGTCCTACGAGCAGTACTTC. The V call is TRBV7-9, the J call TRBJ2-7, with 7 bases that match TRBD1. Trimming at V came to 1 base and at J to 1 base, leaving 10 bases not matched to a gene. The CDR3 spans 17 residues. The V gene's germline CDR1 is SEHNR and CDR2 FQNEAQ (reference sequence).

The chain carries TRBV7-9 and TRBJ2-2; 7 nucleotides agree with TRBD1. The CDR3 length is 14 residues. From germline, CDR1 is SEHNR and CDR2 FQNEAQ (reference sequence). J gave up 6 bases and V 10 bases, and 11 bases lay outside the gene matches. Here the CDR3 reads CATSGQYIAGELFF. The DNA of the CDR3 is TGTGCCACCTCGGGACAGTATATCGCCGGGGAGCTGTTTTTT. The whole variable domain, remainder taken from reference TRBV7-9 and TRBJ2-2, is DTGVSQNPRHKITKRGQNVTFRCDPISEHNRLYWYRQTLGQGPEFLTYFQNEAQLEKSRLLSDRFSAERPKGSFSTLEIQRTEQGDSAMYLCATSGQYIAGELFFGEGSRLTVL.

This chain links TRBV4-1 with TRBJ1-5, with 11 bases fitting TRBD1. This CDR3 is 16 amino acids long. Germline V lookup: CDR1 MGHRA, CDR2 YSYEKL. V was pared by 3 bases and J by 4 bases, with 5 bases of the junction left unmatched. The CDR3 sequence is CASSQWGTGGNQPQHF. CDR3 in DNA: TGCGCCAGCAGCCAGTGGGGGACAGGGGGAAATCAGCCCCAGCATTTT.

This chain links TRBV9 with TRBJ2-1, with D possibly matching TRBD2 (5 bases). Trimming removed 5 bases at V and 9 bases at J, with 18 bases between. Germline-derived CDR1 and CDR2 are SGDLS and YYNGEE. This CDR3 is 14 amino acids long. CDR3 sequence (DNA): TGTGCCAGCAGGGGGAGCGGTTCCTCGGGTGAGCAGTTCTTC. Translating gives CASRGSGSSGEQFF.

V gene TRBV9 combines with J gene TRBJ2-6; D not certain. The germline gives CDR1 SGDLS, CDR2 YYNGEE. Trimming stripped 6 bases from V and 5 bases from J, with 9 bases between. The CDR3 totals 13 residues. DNA for the CDR3: TGTGCCAGCAAACAAAGTCGGGCCAACGTCCTGACTTTC. Its translation: CASKQSRANVLTF.

This chain connects TRBV20-1 to TRBJ2-7; D tentatively fits TRBD1 or TRBD2 (5 bases each). The germline V gene encodes CDR1 DFQATT and CDR2 SNEGSKA (reference sequence). The CDR3 runs to 11 residues. Trimming cost V 6 bases and J 6 bases, with 12 bases left between them. CDR3 protein: CSAASGTEQYF. The CDR3 nucleotides are TGCAGTGCCGCATCAGGGACCGAGCAGTACTTC.

V usage is TRBV11-2 and J usage is TRBJ2-7; D unresolved. The CDR3 contains 15 residues. Trimming pared 1 base from V and 0 bases from J, leaving 10 bases between. Germline V gives CDR1 SGHAT, CDR2 FQNNGV. Here the CDR3 reads CASSLGRVLSYEQYF. CDR3 coding DNA: TGTGCCAGCAGCTTAGGCCGGGTCCTCTCCTACGAGCAGTACTTC.